The clone carrying this TCR beta chain has a count of ten or more. The antigen is undetermined. The data originate from a study of regulatory T cells in long-lasting Graves disease. The overall study: Duration of antithyroid drug therapy among newly diagnosed Graves' patients was under 3 months.

Study-wide points: New patients shared fewer public clonotypes (about 970) than persistent patients did (around 2,700).

Described time point: newly diagnosed GD, antithyroid drugs for less than 3 months. RNA from PBMCs was the source of the TCR library. Arm-PCR with iRepertoire HTBI primers amplified the CDR3 regions for these TCR beta libraries. TCRdb fed the multiplex PCR reads into MiXCR, producing one record per CDR3 protein. The sample records 250,000 to 400,000 distinct CDR3 sequences, more than 15% being singletons. Per the germline V gene, CDR1 is MDHEN and CDR2 is SYDVKM. The CDR3 extends over 15 amino acids. Trimming took 8 bases from V and 3 from J, leaving 20 bases between them. This receptor was identified in a female donor with Graves disease. The sample was peripheral blood mononuclear cells (PBMCs), taken at new diagnosis, from a patient treated with antithyroid drugs. This sequence joins TRBV28 and TRBJ2-7; D unresolved. CDR3 DNA: TGTGCCAGCCCCCCTCGGCGGCTCGCTGACTACGAGCAGTACTTC. Amino acid sequence: CASPPRRLADYEQYF. The whole variable domain, remainder taken from reference TRBV28 and TRBJ2-7, is DVKVTQSSRYLVKRTGEKVFLECVQDMDHENMFWYRQDPGLGLRLIYFSYDVKMKEKGDIPEGYSVSREKKERFSLILESASTNQTSMYLCASPPRRLADYEQYFGPGTRLTVT.